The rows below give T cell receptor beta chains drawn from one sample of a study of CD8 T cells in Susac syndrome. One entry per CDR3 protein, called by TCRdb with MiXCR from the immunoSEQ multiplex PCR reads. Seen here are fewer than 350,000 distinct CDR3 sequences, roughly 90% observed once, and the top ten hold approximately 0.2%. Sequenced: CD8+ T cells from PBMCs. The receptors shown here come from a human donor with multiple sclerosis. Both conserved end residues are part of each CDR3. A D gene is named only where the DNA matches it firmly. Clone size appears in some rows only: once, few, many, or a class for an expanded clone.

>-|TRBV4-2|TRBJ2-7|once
TGTGCCAGCAGCCAAGTGGGGGATATTGTCTACGAGCAGTACTTC
CASSQVGDIVYEQYF
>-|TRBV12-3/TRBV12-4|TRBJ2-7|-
TGTGCCAGCAGTTTAGTAAAGGGCCTCATCTACGAGCAGTACTTC
CASSLVKGLIYEQYF
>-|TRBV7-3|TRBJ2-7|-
TGTGCCAGCAGCTCCACCCAGGGAGGCGAGCAGTACTTC
CASSSTQGGEQYF
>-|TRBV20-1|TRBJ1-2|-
TGCAGTGCTAGATCCGGAGGGAACTATGGCTACACCTTC
CSARSGGNYGYTF
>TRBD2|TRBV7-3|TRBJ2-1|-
TGTGCCAGCAGCTTAACTAGCGGGGGTTTAAATGAGCAGTTCTTC
CASSLTSGGLNEQFF
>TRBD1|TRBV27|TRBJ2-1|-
TGTGCCAGCAGTCAACCCGGGACAGGGGGCGAGAATGAGCAGTTCTTC
CASSQPGTGGENEQFF
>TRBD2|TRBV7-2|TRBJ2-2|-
TGTGCCAGCAGCTTAGGACTAGCGGGATACACCGGGGAGCTGTTTTTT
CASSLGLAGYTGELFF
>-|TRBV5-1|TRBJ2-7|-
TGCGCCAGCAGCCCAGAGGACTATCGGCTATCCGACGAGCAGTACTTC
CASSPEDYRLSDEQYF
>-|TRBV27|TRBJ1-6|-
TGTGCCAGCGGAACAGGGTTCCTACTTAATTCACCCCTCCACTTT
CASGTGFLLNSPLHF
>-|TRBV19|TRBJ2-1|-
TGTGCCAGTAGGGGGAAATACAATGAGCAGTTCTTC
CASRGKYNEQFF
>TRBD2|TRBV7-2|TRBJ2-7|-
TGTGCCAGCAGCACCCGACTAGCGCCCTACGAGCAGTACTTC
CASSTRLAPYEQYF
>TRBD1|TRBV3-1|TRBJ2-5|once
TGTGCCAGCAGCCCCGGGCGGGACAGGGGGCGCATCGTCGAGACCCAGTACTTC
CASSPGRDRGRIVETQYF
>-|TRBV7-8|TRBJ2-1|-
TGTGCCAGCAGTAGGGGCGCCCGGAATGAGCAGTTCTTC
CASSRGARNEQFF
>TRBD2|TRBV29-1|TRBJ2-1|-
TGCAGCGTTGAAGAAGGTGGGAGGGGCAGTTACAATGAGCAGTTCTTC
CSVEEGGRGSYNEQFF
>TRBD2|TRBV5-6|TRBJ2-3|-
TGTGCCAGCAGCTCCACGGGACTAGCGGGTGGAAGTGCCCCGCGATCAGATACGCAGTATTTT
CASSSTGLAGGSAPRSDTQYF
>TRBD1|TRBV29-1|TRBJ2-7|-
TGCAGCGCCCAAGGGGGCTCCGAGCAGTACTTC
CSAQGGSEQYF
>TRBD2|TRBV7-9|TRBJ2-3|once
TGTGCCAGCAGCGATAGCGGGAGAGGGTCAGATACGCAGTATTTT
CASSDSGRGSDTQYF
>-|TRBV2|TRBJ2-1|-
TGTGCCAGCAGCACTAGACTCTTCGATGAGCAGTTCTTC
CASSTRLFDEQFF
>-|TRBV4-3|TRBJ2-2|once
TGCGCCAGCAGCCAAGGGTCTAGCAGGGGTAACACCGGGGAGCTGTTTTTT
CASSQGSSRGNTGELFF
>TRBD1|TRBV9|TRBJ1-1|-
TGTGCCAGCAGCGTAGAGGGGGCGGCTGAAGCTTTCTTT
CASSVEGAAEAFF
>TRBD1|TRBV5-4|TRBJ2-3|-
TGTGCCAGCAGCTTGGGTTCAGGGGGCGGTTTGGATACGCAGTATTTT
CASSLGSGGGLDTQYF
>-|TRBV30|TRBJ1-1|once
TGTGCCTGGAGTGTAGGAAGGGACACTGAAGCTTTCTTT
CAWSVGRDTEAFF
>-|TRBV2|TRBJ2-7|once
TGTGCCAGCAGTGAACTGGGTCGCAGTTACGAGCAGTACTTC
CASSELGRSYEQYF
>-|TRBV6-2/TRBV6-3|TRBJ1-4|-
TGTGCCAGCAGCCGACCGACAGTGACTAATGAAAAACTGTTTTTT
CASSRPTVTNEKLFF
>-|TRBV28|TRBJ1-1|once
TGTGCCAGCAGTTTCGAGGCAGGCGTTTTAAACACTGAAGCTTTCTTT
CASSFEAGVLNTEAFF
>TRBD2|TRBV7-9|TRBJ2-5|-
TGTGCCAGCGGGCGGGGACTAGCGGGAGTCCCAGAGACCCAGTACTTC
CASGRGLAGVPETQYF
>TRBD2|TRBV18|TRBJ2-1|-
TGTGCCAGCTCACTAGCTTATAGCGGGAGAGACAATGAGCAGTTCTTC
CASSLAYSGRDNEQFF
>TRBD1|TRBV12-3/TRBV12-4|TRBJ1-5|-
TGTGCCAGCAGTTACGCCGACAGGGGGCTAGGGCAGCCCCAGCATTTT
CASSYADRGLGQPQHF
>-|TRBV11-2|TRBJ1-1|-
TGTGCCAGCAGCTTAGCTCTAACCACTGAAGCTTTCTTT
CASSLALTTEAFF